The entry below gives a single TCR beta chain sequence along with its context. Its recognized antigen is unknown. Per-base quality was not reported, and no clone a single base away is much larger than it. The record originates from a study of shared clonotypes between healthy human individuals (dated by TCRdb to 2018 to 2021). Background for the entire study: The cohort comprised two women and a few men aged 18 to 49 years. Per donor, three plates each were used for CD4 naive and CD4 memory, two for CD8 naive, and one for CD8 memory. Blood TCR repertoires of five healthy adults were deeply sequenced to estimate repertoire size and the extent of clonotype sharing between individuals. Libraries were prepared and TCR repertoires were sequenced by different laboratories using diverse techniques, in order to increase sequencing depth and limit assay-specific biases. Between about 0.94 and 8.9 billion PBMCs per donor were obtained by leukapheresis.

TCR CDR3 regions were amplified from genomic DNA by multiplex PCR using the deep immunoSEQ assay. Extracted genomic DNA from each cell subset was distributed evenly across all wells of several immunoSEQ 96-well plates, and each plate was treated as a replicate. For sorted subsets, each replicate PCR was loaded with around 220 ng genomic DNA, equivalent to about 30,000 T cell genomes. Purified libraries were quantified with a Qubit 3.0 fluorometer, sized on a Bioanalyzer 2100, and re-quantified with the KAPA Library Quantification kit. Every immunoSEQ 96-well plate was sequenced on a dedicated single-read 150-cycle Illumina NextSeq 550 flow cell. In the authors' own workflow: Because the immunoSEQ output held only junctional sequences and lacked quality scores, the filtering could not match the filtering applied to full-length reads. To assign V/J genes and CDR3, sequences were annotated against IMGT germline references using PyIR, a Python wrapper for IgBLAST v1.9. Reads with weak V/J assignments (E-value above 1e-6), missing CDR3, stop codons, out-of-frame junctions, or ambiguous translated residues were removed. V3J clonotypes were defined as sequences sharing an identical inferred V gene, J gene, and CDR3 amino acid sequence. To compute the percentage overlap between repertoires, the number of shared unique clonotypes was divided by the size of the smaller repertoire. RTK rarefaction, the Chao1 estimator, and Recon v2.1 estimates of unobserved clonotypes were used to assess repertoire richness. Generation probabilities for all TCRbeta clonotypes obtained by the gDNA method from a handful of donors were computed using OLGA. TCRdb provides this immuneACCESS table in a form limited to in-frame rearrangements. Some clones are lacking; in checked studies, under half of them reflect an unresolved V gene, and why the rest are absent is not known. V and J calls and clone size follow that table, whereas D and trimming were derived from the DNA. The table for this sample lists about 2.3 million clones; less than 95% of them were counted only once. Approximately 0.4% of the sample rests with the top ten.

Healthy HIV-negative adults with no recently reported acute infections or vaccinations were included as donors. All donors were Caucasian adults living in Nashville, Tennessee, USA. CD4+ T cells were enriched by magnetic negative selection, after which naive cells were positively selected on CD45RA and the negative fraction was taken as the memory subset. Blood was collected by leukapheresis, and PBMCs were isolated by Ficoll-Histopaque density gradient centrifugation and then cryopreserved in liquid nitrogen vapor phase. Analytical flow cytometry was used to check the purity and quantity of every magnetically sorted T cell population. Genomic DNA was isolated from every sorted fraction and measured by UV absorbance on a Nanodrop 2000c. On the study overall, not on this receptor specifically: Sampling was restricted to blood, and TCR repertoires in tissue are likely to differ from TCR repertoires in blood. Even with the large sequencing depth, rarefaction of the sorted-subset datasets indicated that sequencing was incomplete. Across several donors, approximately 4.6% of naive CD4, roughly 3.5% of naive CD8, approximately 2.5% of memory CD4, and around 0.4% of memory CD8 clonotypes were shared. Compared with non-shared clonotypes, clonotypes shared by all four sorted-subset donors had higher generation probabilities. Naive subsets generally had larger estimated clonotype richness than memory subsets. Pairwise subsampling indicated that sequencing depth was expected to affect the degree of clonotype sharing among donors. The small number of donors limited the genetic and exposure-history diversity represented.

This receptor was taken from a man aged 18-30 years in good health. Some clones in this sample may be carry-over from other donors' samples. Sequencing input: naive CD4+ T cells from PBMCs. The sample's cell subset or site, from its label and the paper: CD45RA+ positively selected.

The nucleotides are TGCGCCAGCAGCTTGGCCCCAGCGGTAGGAGAAGAGACCCAGTACTTC. It specifies CASSLAPAVGEETQYF. The chain joins TRBV5-1 to TRBJ2-5; the D region possibly corresponds to TRBD2 (5 bases align). The germline V gene yields SGHRS for CDR1 and YFSETQ for CDR2. V lost 0 bases and J lost 3 bases; the stretch between them is 15 bases long. Including cysteine and phenylalanine, the CDR3 has 16 amino acids. Left in the record is the CDR3 DNA by itself, 48 bases read in frame from the first base.